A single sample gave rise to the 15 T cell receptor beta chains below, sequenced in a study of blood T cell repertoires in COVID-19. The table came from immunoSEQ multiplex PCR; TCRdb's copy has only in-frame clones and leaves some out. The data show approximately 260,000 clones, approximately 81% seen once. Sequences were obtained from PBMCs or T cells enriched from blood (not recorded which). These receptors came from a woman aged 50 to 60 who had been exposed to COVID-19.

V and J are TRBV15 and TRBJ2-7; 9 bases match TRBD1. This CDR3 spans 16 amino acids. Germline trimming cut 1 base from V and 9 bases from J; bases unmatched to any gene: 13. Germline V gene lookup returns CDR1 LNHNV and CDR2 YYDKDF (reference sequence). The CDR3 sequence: CATSRASRDRVGGQYF. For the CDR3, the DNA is TGTGCCACCAGCAGAGCCTCGAGGGACAGGGTGGGAGGGCAGTACTTC.

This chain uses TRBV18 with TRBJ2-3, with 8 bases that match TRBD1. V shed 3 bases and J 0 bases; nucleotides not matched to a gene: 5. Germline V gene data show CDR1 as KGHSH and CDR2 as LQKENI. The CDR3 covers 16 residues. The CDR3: CASSPKTGGSTDTQYF. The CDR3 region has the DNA TGTGCCAGCTCACCTAAAACAGGGGGGAGCACAGATACGCAGTATTTT.

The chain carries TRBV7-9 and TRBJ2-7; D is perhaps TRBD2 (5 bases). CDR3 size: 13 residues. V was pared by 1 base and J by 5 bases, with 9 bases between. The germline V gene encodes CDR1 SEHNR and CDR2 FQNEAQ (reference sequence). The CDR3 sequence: CASSLGGVDEQYF. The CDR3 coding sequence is TGTGCCAGCAGCTTAGGGGGAGTAGACGAGCAGTACTTC.

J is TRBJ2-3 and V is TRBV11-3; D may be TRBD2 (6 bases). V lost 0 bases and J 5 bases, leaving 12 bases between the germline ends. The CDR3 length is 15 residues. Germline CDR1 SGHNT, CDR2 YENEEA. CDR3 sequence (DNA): TGTGCCAGCAGCTTAGAGGGGGGACCACAAGATACGCAGTATTTT. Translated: CASSLEGGPQDTQYF.

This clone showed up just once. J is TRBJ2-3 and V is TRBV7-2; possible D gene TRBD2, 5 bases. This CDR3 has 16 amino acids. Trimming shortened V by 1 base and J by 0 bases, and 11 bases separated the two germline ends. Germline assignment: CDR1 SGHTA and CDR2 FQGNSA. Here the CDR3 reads CASSLGLSESTDTQYF. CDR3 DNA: TGTGCCAGCAGCTTAGGTCTTAGCGAGAGCACAGATACGCAGTATTTT.

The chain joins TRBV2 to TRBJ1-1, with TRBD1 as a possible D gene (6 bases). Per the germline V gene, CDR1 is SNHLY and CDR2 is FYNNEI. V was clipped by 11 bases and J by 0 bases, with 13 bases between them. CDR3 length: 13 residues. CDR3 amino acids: CAGLRQVNTEAFF. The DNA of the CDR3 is TGTGCCGGTCTGAGACAGGTGAACACTGAAGCTTTCTTT.

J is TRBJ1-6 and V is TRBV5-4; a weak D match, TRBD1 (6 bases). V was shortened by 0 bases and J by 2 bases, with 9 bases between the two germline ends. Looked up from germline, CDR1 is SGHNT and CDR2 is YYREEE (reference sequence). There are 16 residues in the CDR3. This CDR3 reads CASSLGGGAYNSPLHF. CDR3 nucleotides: TGTGCCAGCAGCTTGGGAGGGGGGGCCTATAATTCACCCCTCCACTTT.

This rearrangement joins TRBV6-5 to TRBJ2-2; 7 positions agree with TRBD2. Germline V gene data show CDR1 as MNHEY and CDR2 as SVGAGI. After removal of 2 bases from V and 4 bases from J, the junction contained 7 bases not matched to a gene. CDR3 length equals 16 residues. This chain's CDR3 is CASSYVPGGRTGELFF. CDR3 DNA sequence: TGTGCCAGCAGTTACGTCCCGGGGGGACGCACCGGGGAGCTGTTTTTT.

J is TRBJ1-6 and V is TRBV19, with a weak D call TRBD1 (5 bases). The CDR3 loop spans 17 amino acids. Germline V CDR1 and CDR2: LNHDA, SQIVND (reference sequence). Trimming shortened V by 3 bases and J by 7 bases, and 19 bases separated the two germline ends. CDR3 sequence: CASSIRRGDFPNSPLHF. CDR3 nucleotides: TGTGCCAGTAGTATTCGTCGGGGGGATTTCCCCAATTCACCCCTCCACTTT.

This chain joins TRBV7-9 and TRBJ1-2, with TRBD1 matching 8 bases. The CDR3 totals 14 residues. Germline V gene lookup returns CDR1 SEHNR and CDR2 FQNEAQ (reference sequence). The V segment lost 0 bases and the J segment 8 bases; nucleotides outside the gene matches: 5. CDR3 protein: CASSLARGREGYTF. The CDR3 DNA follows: TGTGCCAGCAGCTTAGCCAGGGGGCGGGAAGGCTACACCTTC.

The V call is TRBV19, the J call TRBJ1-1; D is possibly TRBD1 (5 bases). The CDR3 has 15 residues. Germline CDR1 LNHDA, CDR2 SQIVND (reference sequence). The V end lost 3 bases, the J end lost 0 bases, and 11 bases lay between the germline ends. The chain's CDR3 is CASSIPGHMNTEAFF. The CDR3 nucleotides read TGTGCCAGTAGTATTCCAGGGCACATGAACACTGAAGCTTTCTTT.

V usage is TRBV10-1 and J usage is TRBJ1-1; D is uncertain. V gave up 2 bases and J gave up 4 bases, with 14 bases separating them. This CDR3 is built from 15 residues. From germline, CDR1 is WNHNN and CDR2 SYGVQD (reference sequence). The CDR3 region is CASSEGRAPGTEAFF. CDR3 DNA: TGCGCCAGCAGTGAGGGGAGGGCGCCGGGCACTGAAGCTTTCTTT.

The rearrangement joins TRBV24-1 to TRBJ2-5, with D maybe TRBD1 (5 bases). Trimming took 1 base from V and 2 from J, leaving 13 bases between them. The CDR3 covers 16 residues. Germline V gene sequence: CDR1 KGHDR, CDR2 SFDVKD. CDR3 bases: TGTGCCACCAGTGATTTCCCTGGGTCAGGGCAAGAGACCCAGTACTTC. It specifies CATSDFPGSGQETQYF.

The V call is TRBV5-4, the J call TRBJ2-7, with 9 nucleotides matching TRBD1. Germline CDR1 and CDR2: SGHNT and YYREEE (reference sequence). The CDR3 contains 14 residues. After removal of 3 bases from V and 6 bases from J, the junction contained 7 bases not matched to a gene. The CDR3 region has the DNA TGTGCCAGCAGCTGGGGACAGGGAGAATTCGAGCAGTACTTC. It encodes CASSWGQGEFEQYF.

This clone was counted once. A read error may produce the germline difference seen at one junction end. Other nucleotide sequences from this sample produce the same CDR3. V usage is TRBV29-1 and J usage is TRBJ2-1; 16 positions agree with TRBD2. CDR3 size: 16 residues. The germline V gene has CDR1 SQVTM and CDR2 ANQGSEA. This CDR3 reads CSVSGTSGGADGEQFF. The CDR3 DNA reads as TGTAGCGTTTCCGGGACTAGCGGGGGGGCGGACGGTGAGCAGTTCTTC.